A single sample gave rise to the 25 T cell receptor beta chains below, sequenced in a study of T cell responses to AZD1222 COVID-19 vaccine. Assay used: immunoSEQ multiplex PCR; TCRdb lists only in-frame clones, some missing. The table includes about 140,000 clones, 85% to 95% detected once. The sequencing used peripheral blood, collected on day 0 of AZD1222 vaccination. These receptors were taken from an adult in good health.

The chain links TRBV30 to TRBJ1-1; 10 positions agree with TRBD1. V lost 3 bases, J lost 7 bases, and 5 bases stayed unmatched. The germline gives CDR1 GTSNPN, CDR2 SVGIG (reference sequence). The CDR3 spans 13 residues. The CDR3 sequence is CAWRTGTGDEAFF. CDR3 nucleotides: TGTGCCTGGAGGACCGGGACAGGGGATGAAGCTTTCTTT.

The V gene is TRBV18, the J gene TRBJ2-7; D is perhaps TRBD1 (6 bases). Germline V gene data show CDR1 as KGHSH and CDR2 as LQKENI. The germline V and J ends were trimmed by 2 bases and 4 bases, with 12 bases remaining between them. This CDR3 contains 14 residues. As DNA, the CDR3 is TGTGCCAGCTCACCAGGCAGGGGTTGGTACGAGCAGTACTTC. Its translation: CASSPGRGWYEQYF.

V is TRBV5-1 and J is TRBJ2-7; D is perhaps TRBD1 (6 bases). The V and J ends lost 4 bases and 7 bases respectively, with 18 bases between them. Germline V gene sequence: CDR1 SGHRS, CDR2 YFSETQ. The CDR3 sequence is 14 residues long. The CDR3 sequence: CASSTGQTSQEQYF. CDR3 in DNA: TGCGCCAGCAGCACCGGACAGACGTCTCAAGAGCAGTACTTC. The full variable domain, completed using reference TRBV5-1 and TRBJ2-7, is KAGVTQTPRYLIKTRGQQVTLSCSPISGHRSVSWYQQTPGQGLQFLFEYFSETQRNKGNFPGRFSGRQFSNSRSEMNVSTLELGDSALYLCASSTGQTSQEQYFGPGTRLTVT.

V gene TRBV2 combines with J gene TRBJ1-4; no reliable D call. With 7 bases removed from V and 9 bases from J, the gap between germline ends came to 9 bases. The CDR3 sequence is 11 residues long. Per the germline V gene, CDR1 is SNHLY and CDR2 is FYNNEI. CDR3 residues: CASTIFQKLFF. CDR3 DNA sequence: TGTGCCAGCACCATATTTCAAAAACTGTTTTTT.

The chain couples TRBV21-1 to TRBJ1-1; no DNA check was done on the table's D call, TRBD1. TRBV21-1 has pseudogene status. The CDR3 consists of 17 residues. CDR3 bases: TGTGCCAGCAGCAAAGAACGGGACAGATGGAAGAACACTGAAGCTTTCTTT. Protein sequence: CASSKERDRWKNTEAFF.

The CDR3 region is CASSASYNEQFF. The DNA for the CDR3 is TGTGCCAGCAGCGCTTCCTACAATGAGCAGTTCTTC. The chain uses TRBV5-4 and TRBJ2-1; the D is unclear. The V end was cut by 4 bases, the J end by 1 base, with 3 bases between. The CDR3 spans 12 residues. Germline V gene data show CDR1 as SGHNT and CDR2 as YYREEE (reference sequence).

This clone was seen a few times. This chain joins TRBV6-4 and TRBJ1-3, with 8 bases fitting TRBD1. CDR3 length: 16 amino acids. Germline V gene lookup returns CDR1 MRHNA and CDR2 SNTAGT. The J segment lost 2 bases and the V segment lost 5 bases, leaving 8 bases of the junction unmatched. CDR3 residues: CASSPEATGAGNTIYF. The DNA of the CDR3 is TGTGCCAGCAGTCCCGAGGCGACAGGGGCTGGAAACACCATATATTTT.

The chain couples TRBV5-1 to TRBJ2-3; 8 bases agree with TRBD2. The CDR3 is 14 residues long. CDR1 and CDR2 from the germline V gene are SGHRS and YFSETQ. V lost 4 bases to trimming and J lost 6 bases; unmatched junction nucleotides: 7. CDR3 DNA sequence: TGCGCCAGCAGCCAGGGATCTAGCGGGGATACGCAGTATTTT. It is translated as CASSQGSSGDTQYF. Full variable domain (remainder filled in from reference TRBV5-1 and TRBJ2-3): KAGVTQTPRYLIKTRGQQVTLSCSPISGHRSVSWYQQTPGQGLQFLFEYFSETQRNKGNFPGRFSGRQFSNSRSEMNVSTLELGDSALYLCASSQGSSGDTQYFGPGTRLTVL.

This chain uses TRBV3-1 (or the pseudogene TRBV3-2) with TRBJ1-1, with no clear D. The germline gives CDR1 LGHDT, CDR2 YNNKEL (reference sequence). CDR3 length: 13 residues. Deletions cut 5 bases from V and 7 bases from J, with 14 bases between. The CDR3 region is CASSIGLSGEAFF. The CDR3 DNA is TGTGCCAGCAGCATAGGGCTCAGTGGTGAAGCTTTCTTT.

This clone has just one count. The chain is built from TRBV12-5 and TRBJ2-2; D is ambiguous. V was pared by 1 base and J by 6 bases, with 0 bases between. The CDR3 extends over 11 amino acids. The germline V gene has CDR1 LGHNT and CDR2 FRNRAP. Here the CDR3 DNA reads TGTGCTAGTGGTTTGGCCGGGGAGCTGTTTTTT. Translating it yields CASGLAGELFF.

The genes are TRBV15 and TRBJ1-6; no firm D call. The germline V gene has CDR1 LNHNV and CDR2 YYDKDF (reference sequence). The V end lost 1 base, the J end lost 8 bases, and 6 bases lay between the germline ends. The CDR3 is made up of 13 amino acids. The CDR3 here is CATSRVLDSPLHF. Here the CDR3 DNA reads TGTGCCACCAGCAGAGTACTGGATTCACCCCTCCACTTT.

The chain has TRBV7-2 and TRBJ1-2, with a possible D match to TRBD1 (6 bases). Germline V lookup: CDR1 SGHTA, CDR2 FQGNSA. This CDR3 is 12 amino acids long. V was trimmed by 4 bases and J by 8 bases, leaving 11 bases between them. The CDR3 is CASSSNGQGYTF. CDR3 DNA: TGTGCCAGCAGCTCAAACGGACAGGGCTACACCTTC.

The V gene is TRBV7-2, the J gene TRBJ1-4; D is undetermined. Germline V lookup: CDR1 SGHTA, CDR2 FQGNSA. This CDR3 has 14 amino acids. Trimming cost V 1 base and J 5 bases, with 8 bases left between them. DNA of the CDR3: TGTGCCAGCAGCTTAGTCGGGCTGAATGAAAAACTGTTTTTT. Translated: CASSLVGLNEKLFF.

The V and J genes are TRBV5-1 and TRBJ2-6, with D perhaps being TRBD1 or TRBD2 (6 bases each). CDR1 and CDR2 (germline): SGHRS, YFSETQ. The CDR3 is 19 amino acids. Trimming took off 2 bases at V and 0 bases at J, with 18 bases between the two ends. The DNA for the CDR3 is TGCGCCAGCAGCTTTTTACAGGGAGGACTTTCCTCTGGGGCCAACGTCCTGACTTTC. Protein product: CASSFLQGGLSSGANVLTF.

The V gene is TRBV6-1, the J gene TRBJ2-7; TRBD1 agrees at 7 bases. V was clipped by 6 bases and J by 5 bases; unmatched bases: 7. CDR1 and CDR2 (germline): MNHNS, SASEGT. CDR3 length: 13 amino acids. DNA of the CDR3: TGTGCCAGCAGCCTCGACAGGGCGCACGAGCAGTACTTC. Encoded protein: CASSLDRAHEQYF.

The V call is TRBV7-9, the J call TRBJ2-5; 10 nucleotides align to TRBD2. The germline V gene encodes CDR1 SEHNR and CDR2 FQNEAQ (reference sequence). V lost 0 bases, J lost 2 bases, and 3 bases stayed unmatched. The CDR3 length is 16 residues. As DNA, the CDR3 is TGTGCCAGCAGCTTAGCTAGCGGGAGGAATCAAGAGACCCAGTACTTC. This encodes CASSLASGRNQETQYF.

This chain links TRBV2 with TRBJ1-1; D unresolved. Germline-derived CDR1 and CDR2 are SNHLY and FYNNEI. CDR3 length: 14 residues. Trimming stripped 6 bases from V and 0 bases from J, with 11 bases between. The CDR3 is CASRSGLLNTEAFF. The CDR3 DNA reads TGTGCCAGCAGATCCGGACTCTTGAACACTGAAGCTTTCTTT.

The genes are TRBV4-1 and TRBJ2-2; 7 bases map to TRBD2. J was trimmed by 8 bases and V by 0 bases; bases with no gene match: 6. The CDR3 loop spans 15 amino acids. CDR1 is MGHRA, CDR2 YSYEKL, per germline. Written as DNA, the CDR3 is TGCGCCAGCAGCCAAGATCCGCGGGGGACGGGGGAGCTGTTTTTT. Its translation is CASSQDPRGTGELFF.

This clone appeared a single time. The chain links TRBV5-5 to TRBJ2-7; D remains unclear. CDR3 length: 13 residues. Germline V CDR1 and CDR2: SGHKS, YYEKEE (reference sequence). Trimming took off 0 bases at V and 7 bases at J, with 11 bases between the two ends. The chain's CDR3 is CASSLGAAGEQYF. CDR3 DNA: TGTGCCAGCAGCTTGGGGGCCGCCGGGGAGCAGTACTTC.

The CDR3 here is CASSGGGGVGNEKLFF. CDR3 bases: TGTGCCAGCAGTGGCGGTGGAGGGGTGGGGAATGAAAAACTGTTTTTT. The chain employs TRBV6-1 and TRBJ1-4, with D maybe TRBD1 (5 bases). Trimming stripped 4 bases from V and 5 bases from J, with 17 bases between. CDR1 is MNHNS and CDR2 is SASEGT in the germline V gene. The CDR3 spans 16 residues.

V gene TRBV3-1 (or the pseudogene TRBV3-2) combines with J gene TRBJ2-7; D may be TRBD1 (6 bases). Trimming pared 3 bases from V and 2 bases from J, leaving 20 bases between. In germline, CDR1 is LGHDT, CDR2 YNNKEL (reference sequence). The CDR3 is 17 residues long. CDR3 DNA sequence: TGTGCCAGCAGCCATCTAGGGGGTGAGATTTGGCCCTACGAGCAGTACTTC. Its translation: CASSHLGGEIWPYEQYF.

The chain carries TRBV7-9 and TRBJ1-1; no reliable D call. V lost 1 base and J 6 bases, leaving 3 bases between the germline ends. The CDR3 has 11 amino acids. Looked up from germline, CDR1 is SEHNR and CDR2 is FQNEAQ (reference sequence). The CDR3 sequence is CASSLVAEAFF. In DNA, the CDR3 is TGTGCCAGCAGCTTAGTAGCTGAAGCTTTCTTT.

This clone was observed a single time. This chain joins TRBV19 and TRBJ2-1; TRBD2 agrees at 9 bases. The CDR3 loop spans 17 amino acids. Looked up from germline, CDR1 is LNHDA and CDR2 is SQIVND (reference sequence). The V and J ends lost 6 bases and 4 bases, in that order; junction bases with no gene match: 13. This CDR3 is CASSSTQGTSSYNEQFF. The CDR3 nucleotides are TGTGCCAGTAGCTCTACCCAGGGGACTAGCAGTTACAATGAGCAGTTCTTC.

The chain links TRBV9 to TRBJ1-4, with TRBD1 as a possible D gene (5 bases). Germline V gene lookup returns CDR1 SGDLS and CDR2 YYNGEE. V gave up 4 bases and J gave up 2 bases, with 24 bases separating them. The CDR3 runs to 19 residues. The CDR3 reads CASSSTRGPLRSTNEKLFF. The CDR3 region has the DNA TGTGCCAGCAGCTCCACCCGGGGCCCCCTGCGCTCCACTAATGAAAAACTGTTTTTT.

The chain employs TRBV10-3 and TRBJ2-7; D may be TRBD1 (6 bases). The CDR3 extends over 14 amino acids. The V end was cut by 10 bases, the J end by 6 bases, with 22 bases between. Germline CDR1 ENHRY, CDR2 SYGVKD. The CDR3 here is CATNGQSLGGEQYF. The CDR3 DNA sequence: TGTGCCACCAACGGACAGAGCCTAGGGGGCGAGCAGTACTTC.